Sequencing of this TCR beta chain was carried out in a study of T cell responses to AZD1222 COVID-19 vaccine. General study results and limits: There were mostly white British donors and more females than males, and clonal diversity was possibly underestimated.

A word on this clone: No antigen is known for it.

The length of the CDR3 is 16 residues. V shed 2 bases and J 1 base; nucleotides not matched to a gene: 6. Germline V gene sequence: CDR1 SGHVS, CDR2 FNYEAQ. Repertoires were generated with immunoSEQ multiplex PCR, while TCRdb's copy carries only in-frame clones and drops some. This table has about 100,000 clones, more than 70% appearing once. This receptor was obtained from an adult in good health. The material was peripheral blood, obtained on day 0 of MenACWY control vaccination. V is TRBV7-6 and J is TRBJ2-5; 8 positions agree with TRBD2. The CDR3 coding sequence is TGTGCCAGCAGCTTAATGGCTAGCGGGTTCCAAGAGACCCAGTACTTC. Its protein product is CASSLMASGFQETQYF.